This TCR beta chain appears in the sequencing data of a study of metastatic and nonmetastatic thyroid tumors. Overall study context: Repertoires were compared across blood and tumor or nodule tissue from malignant and benign thyroid patients.

Original analysis: CDR3 was compared across clinicopathological groups, and the resulting differences were used to build a distant-metastasis classifier for papillary thyroid cancer. Using MiXCR, TCRdb reanalyzed the PCR reads. V and J calls and clone size were set by TCRdb, not the authors. This sample has 4,000 to 5,000 clones, with 28% found just once. V gave up 4 bases and J gave up 3 bases; unmatched junction bases: 7. The germline V gene has CDR1 SGDLS and CDR2 YYNGEE. The CDR3 runs to 15 residues. Each patient came to thyroid surgery without any prior treatment (of any kind). The sequencing input was adjacent normal tissue. The chain is built from TRBV9 and TRBJ1-1, with TRBD1 identical over 9 bases. This TCR came from a female donor with papillary thyroid cancer or a benign thyroid nodule (not recorded which). Some clones in this sample may be carry-over from other donors' samples. The chain's CDR3 is CASSRGQGKDTEAFF. The CDR3 DNA reads TGTGCCAGCAGCAGGGGACAGGGTAAAGACACTGAAGCTTTCTTT.